The rows below give T cell receptor beta chains drawn from one sample of a study of T cell responses to AZD1222 COVID-19 vaccine. The repertoire was sequenced with immunoSEQ multiplex PCR; TCRdb's copy has only in-frame clones and lacks some. This sample has about 140,000 clones; approximately 92% occur once, and the top ten carry approximately 5.4%. The sequencing used peripheral blood, collected on day 0 of AZD1222 vaccination. Receptor source: an adult in good health. CDR3s include the opening cysteine and the closing phenylalanine or tryptophan.

v_call,j_call,cdr3_aa
TRBV5-4,TRBJ2-1,CASRDDRIEQFF
TRBV3-1/TRBV3-2,TRBJ1-1,CASNDRGLTEAFF
TRBV5-1,TRBJ1-6,CASSLGDSLSPLHF
TRBV5-8,TRBJ1-2,CASSLILGTGGNYGYTF
TRBV5-5,TRBJ2-3,CASSLFQGTDTQYF
TRBV29-1,TRBJ1-1,CSVVKGAGGEAFF
TRBV2,TRBJ2-2,CARGDKDTGELFF
TRBV5-1,TRBJ1-1,CASSPGATEAFF
TRBV19,TRBJ2-5,CASSIARSGETQYF
TRBV10-3,TRBJ2-7,CAISESTWEQYF
TRBV10-3,TRBJ1-2,CAISEESRPNYGYTF
TRBV11-2,TRBJ2-3,CASSLGSSGGYTQYF
TRBV28,TRBJ1-2,CASSPTPVRRNYGYTF